The TCR beta chain described here comes from a study of human T cells and chemical hapten exposure. Losses at the gene ends were 4 bases for V and 11 bases for J; bases not matched to a gene: 4. Germline assignment: CDR1 MDHEN and CDR2 SYDVKM. The length of the CDR3 is 13 residues. TCRdb reprocessed the RACE reads via MiXCR and lists one record per CDR3 protein. The sample holds about 54,000 distinct CDR3 sequences; less than 10% are singletons and the top ten take approximately 1.8%. Time point in this sample: patch test 2, 6 weeks after DPC sensitization. Treatment: therapeutic diphenylcyclopropenone sensitization with weekly scalp DPC. Only after blood had been drawn was each patch test applied. This clonotype turned up a few times.

The sample was whole blood, taken in connection with sensitization to the hapten diphenylcyclopropenone (DPC). This sequence was found in a woman between 45 and 65 years old with alopecia areata. Some clones in this sample may be carry-over from other donors' samples. The genes are TRBV28 and TRBJ2-1; TRBD2 matches at 11 bases. CDR3 region: CASSSGLAGQQFF. For the CDR3, the DNA is TGTGCCAGCAGTTCTGGACTAGCGGGTCAGCAGTTCTTC.